This entry features one T cell receptor beta chain sequence. Antigen specificity is unknown. V gave up 3 bases and J gave up 0 bases, with 8 bases separating them. Germline-derived CDR1 and CDR2 are SGDLS and YYNGEE. This CDR3 is built from 14 residues. This sample was included in a study of identical twins. Broader study findings: Fewer insertions were carried by abundant cord blood beta clonotypes, but none was seen in memory repertoires.

Each CDR3 protein is one row after TCRdb ran MiXCR on the 5' RACE reads. The sample holds 200,000 to 250,000 distinct CDR3 sequences, approximately 5.9% seen once. The data also belong to a second study, concerning T cells expressing NK-cell markers.

The clonotype originates from a woman in her late teens or twenties in good health. This chain connects TRBV9 to TRBJ2-3; tentatively, D is TRBD1 or TRBD2 (6 bases each). Sequenced input: CD8+ T cells sorted from blood. CDR3 nucleotides: TGTGCCAGCAGCGGGGGGGCTAGCACAGATACGCAGTATTTT. Translation: CASSGGASTDTQYF.